The present entry profiles one T cell receptor beta chain with its context. The antigen remains undetermined. Germline V lookup: CDR1 MNHEY, CDR2 SMNVEV (reference sequence). The CDR3 extends over 17 amino acids. Trimming at V came to 4 bases and at J to 1 base, leaving 13 bases not matched to a gene. As for time point: week 5, during vaccination. In every dose of vaccine, 300 ug of mutant IDH1 20-mer peptide was given alongside topical imiquimod. The study enrolled donors with new WHO grade 3 or 4 IDH1-mutant, ATRX-lost astrocytomas. Some clones are missing from TCRdb's copy, which holds only in-frame ones; the method was immunoSEQ multiplex PCR. The top ten clones hold around 7.4% of a sample with about 58,000 clones, around 84% of them seen once. The sample is drawn from a study of a mutant IDH1 vaccine in newly diagnosed glioma. As for the study in general: Administration of eight vaccinations to patients took place in weeks 1, 3, 5, 7, 11, 15, 19, 23. Vaccines began 4-6 weeks after radiotherapy alone, or with temozolomide cycles. Sex among treated patients split 62.5% male, around 40% female; mean age was around 40 years.

This chain links TRBV27 with TRBJ2-7; TRBD1 aligns across 7 bases. The receptor comes from a woman aged 45-60 years with glioma. Sequences were derived from PBMCs, sampled from a glioma patient whose treatment included an IDH1 peptide vaccine. CDR3 amino acids: CASSYSLRQGQSYEQYF. The CDR3 DNA is TGTGCCAGCAGTTACAGCCTAAGACAGGGACAATCCTACGAGCAGTACTTC.